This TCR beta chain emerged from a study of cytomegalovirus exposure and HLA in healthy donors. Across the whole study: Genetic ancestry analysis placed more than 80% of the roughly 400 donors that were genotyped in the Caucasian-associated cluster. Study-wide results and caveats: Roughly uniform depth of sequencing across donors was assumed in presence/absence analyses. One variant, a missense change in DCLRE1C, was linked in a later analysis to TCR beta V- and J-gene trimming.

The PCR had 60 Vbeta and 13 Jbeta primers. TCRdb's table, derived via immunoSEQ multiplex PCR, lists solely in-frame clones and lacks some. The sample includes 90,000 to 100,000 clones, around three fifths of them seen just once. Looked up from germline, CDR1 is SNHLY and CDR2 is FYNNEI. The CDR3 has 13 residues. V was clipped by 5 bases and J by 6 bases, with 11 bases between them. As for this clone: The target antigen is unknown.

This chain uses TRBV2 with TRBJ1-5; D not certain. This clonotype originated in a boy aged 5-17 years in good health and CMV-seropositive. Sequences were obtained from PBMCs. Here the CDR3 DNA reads TGTGCCAGCAGTCTCGCGGGGTCTCAGCCCCAGCATTTT. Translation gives CASSLAGSQPQHF.